Each of the 20 T cell receptor beta chains below was sequenced from the same sample in a study of CD8 T cells in Susac syndrome. An input of roughly 0.5 to 1 ug of RNA was subjected to reverse transcription using random hexamers. TCRdb itself ran the immunoSEQ multiplex PCR reads through MiXCR, one entry per CDR3 protein. The sample holds 110,000 to 150,000 distinct CDR3 sequences, around 95% seen once. The specimen was CD4+ T cells from PBMCs. These receptors all stem from a human donor with Susac syndrome.

The chain has TRBV29-1 and TRBJ1-1; no firm D call. This CDR3 is 11 amino acids long. Germline CDR1 is SQVTM and CDR2 is ANQGSEA. The V end lost 8 bases, the J end lost 1 base, and 8 bases lay between the germline ends. CDR3 region: CSSTENTEAFF. The CDR3 nucleotides are TGCAGCTCAACAGAGAACACTGAAGCTTTCTTT.

This clonotype was recorded once. The chain is built from TRBV12-3 or TRBV12-4 and TRBJ1-1, with a tentative D call TRBD1 (6 bases). V was shortened by 7 bases and J by 10 bases, with 13 bases between the two germline ends. This CDR3 comprises 11 residues. The CDR3 DNA reads as TGTGCCAGCAAGAGGACAGCTGGAGCTTTCTTT. It yields the protein CASKRTAGAFF.

The CDR3 loop is CATSDPSSGSYNEQFF. CDR3 coding DNA: TGTGCCACCAGTGATCCCTCTAGCGGCTCCTACAATGAGCAGTTCTTC. The V gene is TRBV24-1, the J gene TRBJ2-1; 7 nucleotides match TRBD2. This CDR3 is built from 16 residues. Germline V gene sequence: CDR1 KGHDR, CDR2 SFDVKD. J lost 0 bases, V lost 3 bases, and 4 bases had no gene match.

The rearrangement uses TRBV4-1 and TRBJ1-2; D might be TRBD1 (5 bases). Trimming removed 4 bases at V and 4 bases at J, with 10 bases between. Germline CDR1 and CDR2: MGHRA and YSYEKL. This CDR3 region has 13 residues. For the CDR3, the DNA is TGCGCCAGCAGCCTCCTAGGGGTCTATGGCTACACCTTC. It encodes CASSLLGVYGYTF.

This chain links TRBV28 with TRBJ2-3, with a tentative D call TRBD2 (5 bases). CDR1 MDHEN and CDR2 SYDVKM come from the germline V gene. The V end lost 6 bases, the J end lost 2 bases, and 9 bases lay between the germline ends. The CDR3 is 13 residues long. CDR3 DNA: TGTGCCAGCAGGCGGGTACCCACAGATACGCAGTATTTT. This codes for CASRRVPTDTQYF.

The chain is built from TRBV5-5 and TRBJ2-3; D possibly corresponds to TRBD1 (6 bases). Germline CDR1 reads SGHKS; CDR2 reads YYEKEE (reference sequence). V lost 0 bases and J 5 bases, leaving 13 bases between the germline ends. The CDR3 is 15 residues long. CDR3 coding DNA: TGTGCCAGCAGCTTGGGGACAGACTTCAGAGATACGCAGTATTTT. It yields the protein CASSLGTDFRDTQYF.

The genes are TRBV28 and TRBJ2-1; 10 bases map to TRBD2. The CDR3 totals 15 residues. Germline CDR1 reads MDHEN; CDR2 reads SYDVKM. The CDR3 loop is CASGLAGVKYNEQFF. The CDR3 region has the DNA TGTGCGAGTGGGCTAGCGGGAGTCAAGTACAATGAGCAGTTCTTC.

Only one count was recorded for this clonotype. V is TRBV4-1 and J is TRBJ2-6; D is perhaps TRBD1 (6 bases). Looked up from germline, CDR1 is MGHRA and CDR2 is YSYEKL. This CDR3 is built from 16 residues. Trimming pared 3 bases from V and 2 bases from J, leaving 11 bases between. CDR3 protein: CASSHVQGPGANVLTF. The CDR3 DNA follows: TGCGCCAGCAGCCATGTACAGGGCCCTGGGGCCAACGTCCTGACTTTC.

DNA for the CDR3: TGCAGTGCTAGCAGGGGGGATGGCTACACCTTC. Protein: CSASRGDGYTF. The chain recombines TRBV20-1 with TRBJ1-2, with 7 bases that match TRBD1. V shed 3 bases, J shed 6 bases, and the junction held 1 base outside the gene matches. This CDR3 contains 11 residues. Germline lookup yields CDR1 DFQATT and CDR2 SNEGSKA (reference sequence).

This chain's CDR3 is CTSSQDNEQFF. The CDR3, as DNA: TGCACCAGCAGCCAAGACAATGAGCAGTTCTTC. This chain uses TRBV1 with TRBJ2-1. TRBV1 is classified as a pseudogene. This CDR3 has 11 amino acids.

This clonotype was found once. The CDR3 sequence is CAISERRQGVDYTF. The CDR3 DNA sequence: TGTGCCATCAGTGAGCGGAGACAGGGGGTTGACTACACCTTC. The gene calls are TRBV10-3 and TRBJ1-2; 9 bases agree with TRBD1. J gave up 10 bases and V 2 bases, and 8 bases lay outside the gene matches. The CDR3 length is 14 residues. Germline CDR1 ENHRY, CDR2 SYGVKD.

V gene TRBV28 combines with J gene TRBJ2-2, with D possibly being TRBD2 (5 bases). This CDR3 contains 15 residues. V shed 5 bases and J shed 3 bases, with 13 bases lying between them. Per the germline V gene, CDR1 is MDHEN and CDR2 is SYDVKM. The CDR3 DNA is TGTGCCAGCAGTACCGCTAGAGGGTACACCGGGGAGCTGTTTTTT. Translated, it gives CASSTARGYTGELFF.

The chain joins TRBV19 to TRBJ2-3; the match to TRBD1 covers 10 bases. Germline CDR1 LNHDA, CDR2 SQIVND (reference sequence). The CDR3 length is 14 residues. Trimming removed 9 bases from V and 5 bases from J; junction bases left unmatched: 8. The CDR3 here is CASATGGTRDTQYF. CDR3 bases: TGTGCCAGCGCGACAGGGGGCACCCGAGATACGCAGTATTTT. The full variable domain, in which reference TRBV19 and TRBJ2-3 provide the parts outside the CDR3, is DGGITQSPKYLFRKEGQNVTLSCEQNLNHDAMYWYRQDPGQGLRLIYYSQIVNDFQKGDIAEGYSVSREKKESFPLTVTSAQKNPTAFYLCASATGGTRDTQYFGPGTRLTVL.

The chain recombines TRBV28 with TRBJ1-4; D remains unclear. Looked up from germline, CDR1 is MDHEN and CDR2 is SYDVKM. V shed 6 bases and J shed 5 bases, with 4 bases lying between them. The CDR3 is 11 residues long. This chain's CDR3 is CASRSNEKLFF. CDR3 sequence (DNA): TGTGCCAGCAGGTCAAATGAAAAACTGTTTTTT.

The gene calls are TRBV7-6 and TRBJ2-3; 8 bases match TRBD2. The ends lost 4 bases at V and 4 bases at J; junction bases unmatched: 7. The CDR3 loop spans 15 amino acids. The V gene's germline CDR1 is SGHVS and CDR2 FNYEAQ. The CDR3 DNA reads TGTGCCAGCAGCTCATACCCGACTAGCGCAGATACGCAGTATTTT. It specifies CASSSYPTSADTQYF.

V is TRBV12-3 or TRBV12-4 and J is TRBJ1-1, with D uncertain. This CDR3 has 13 residues. The germline V and J ends were trimmed by 5 bases and 4 bases, with 11 bases remaining between them. The CDR3: CASSQDRATEAFF. The DNA for the CDR3 is TGTGCCAGCAGTCAAGACCGCGCCACTGAAGCTTTCTTT.

V and J are TRBV10-1 and TRBJ2-1; TRBD2 agrees at 7 bases. Looked up from germline, CDR1 is WNHNN and CDR2 is SYGVQD (reference sequence). The CDR3 contains 17 residues. V lost 0 bases, J lost 9 bases, and 14 bases stayed unmatched. Written as DNA, the CDR3 is TGCGCCAGCAGTGAGTCACGCGGGCGGGGGACCCAGAGTGAGCAGTTCTTC. This translates into CASSESRGRGTQSEQFF.

The chain carries TRBV6-6 and TRBJ1-3; D is unclear. Germline CDR1 and CDR2: MNHNY and SVGAGI (reference sequence). With 1 base removed from V and 8 bases from J, the gap between germline ends came to 6 bases. The CDR3 totals 12 residues. This CDR3 reads CASSYFSDTIYF. Here the CDR3 DNA reads TGTGCCAGCAGTTACTTCTCTGACACCATATATTTT.

The V gene is TRBV19, the J gene TRBJ1-1; no firm D call. The CDR3 spans 13 residues. Trimming stripped 6 bases from V and 4 bases from J, with 12 bases between. Germline V CDR1 and CDR2: LNHDA, SQIVND (reference sequence). DNA of the CDR3: TGTGCCAGTAGACAAGAGGGCAGCACTGAAGCTTTCTTT. This translates into CASRQEGSTEAFF.

The chain carries TRBV29-1 and TRBJ2-1, with no clear D. V was cut by 4 bases and J by 7 bases, with 8 bases left in between. Per the germline V gene, CDR1 is SQVTM and CDR2 is ANQGSEA. This CDR3 region has 11 residues. CDR3 in amino acids: CSVVLSNEQFF. In nucleotides, the CDR3 is TGCAGCGTTGTGCTGTCAAATGAGCAGTTCTTC.